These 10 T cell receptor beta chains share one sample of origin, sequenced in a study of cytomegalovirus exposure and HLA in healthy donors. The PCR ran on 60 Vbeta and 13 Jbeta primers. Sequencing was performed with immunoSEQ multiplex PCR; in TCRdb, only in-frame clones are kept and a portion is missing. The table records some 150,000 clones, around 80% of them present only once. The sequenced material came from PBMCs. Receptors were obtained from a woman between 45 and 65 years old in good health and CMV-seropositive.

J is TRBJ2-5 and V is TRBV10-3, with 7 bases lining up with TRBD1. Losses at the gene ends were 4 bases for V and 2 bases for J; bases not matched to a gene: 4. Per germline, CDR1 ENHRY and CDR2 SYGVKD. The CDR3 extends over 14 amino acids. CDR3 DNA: TGTGCCATCAGTGGGGCAGGGGGTCAAGAGACCCAGTACTTC. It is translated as CAISGAGGQETQYF.

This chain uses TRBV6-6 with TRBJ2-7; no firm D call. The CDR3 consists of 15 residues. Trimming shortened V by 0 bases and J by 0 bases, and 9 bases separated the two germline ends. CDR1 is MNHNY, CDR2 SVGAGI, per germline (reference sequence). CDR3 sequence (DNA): TGTGCCAGCAGTTACTCCCTACAGAGCTCCTACGAGCAGTACTTC. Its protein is CASSYSLQSSYEQYF.

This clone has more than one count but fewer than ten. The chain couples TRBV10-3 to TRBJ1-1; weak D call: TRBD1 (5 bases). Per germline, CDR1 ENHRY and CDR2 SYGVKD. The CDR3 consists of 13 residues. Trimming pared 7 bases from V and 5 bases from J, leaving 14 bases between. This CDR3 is CAITLSGETEAFF. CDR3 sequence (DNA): TGTGCCATCACTCTGTCGGGGGAGACTGAAGCTTTCTTT.

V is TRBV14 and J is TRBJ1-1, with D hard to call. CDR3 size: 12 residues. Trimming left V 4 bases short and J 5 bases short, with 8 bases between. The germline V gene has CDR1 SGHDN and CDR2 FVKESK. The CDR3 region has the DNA TGTGCCAGCAGCCTGGCGGGGACTGAAGCTTTCTTT. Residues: CASSLAGTEAFF. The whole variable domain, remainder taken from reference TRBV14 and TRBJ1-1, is EAGVTQFPSHSVIEKGQTVTLRCDPISGHDNLYWYRRVMGKEIKFLLHFVKESKQDESGMPNNRFLAERTGGTYSTLKVQPAELEDSGVYFCASSLAGTEAFFGQGTRLTVV.

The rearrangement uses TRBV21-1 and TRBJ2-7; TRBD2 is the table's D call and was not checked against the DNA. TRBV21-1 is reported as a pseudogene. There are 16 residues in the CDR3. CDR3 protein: CASSTTRDSSSYEQYF. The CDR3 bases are TGTGCCAGCAGCACCACTCGGGACTCGAGCTCCTACGAGCAGTACTTC.

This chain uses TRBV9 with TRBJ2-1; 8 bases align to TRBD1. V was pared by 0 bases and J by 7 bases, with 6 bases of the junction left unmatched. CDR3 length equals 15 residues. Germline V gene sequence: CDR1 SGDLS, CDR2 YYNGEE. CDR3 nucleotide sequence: TGTGCCAGCAGCGTAGGGACAGGGATGGGAAATGAGCAGTTCTTC. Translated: CASSVGTGMGNEQFF.

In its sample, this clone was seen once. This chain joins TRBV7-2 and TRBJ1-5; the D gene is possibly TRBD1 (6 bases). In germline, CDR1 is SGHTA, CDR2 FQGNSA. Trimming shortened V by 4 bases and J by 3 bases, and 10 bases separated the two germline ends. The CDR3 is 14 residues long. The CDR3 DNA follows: TGTGCCAGCAGCTCGGACAGAAACAATCAGCCCCAGCATTTT. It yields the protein CASSSDRNNQPQHF.

CDR3 sequence (DNA): TGTGCCAGCAGTTTATATCGTCAGCCCCAGCATTTT. This gives the protein CASSLYRQPQHF. The rearrangement joins TRBV28 to TRBJ1-5; D not resolved. The CDR3 has 12 amino acids. Germline CDR1 reads MDHEN; CDR2 reads SYDVKM. V gave up 1 base and J gave up 6 bases, with 4 bases separating them.

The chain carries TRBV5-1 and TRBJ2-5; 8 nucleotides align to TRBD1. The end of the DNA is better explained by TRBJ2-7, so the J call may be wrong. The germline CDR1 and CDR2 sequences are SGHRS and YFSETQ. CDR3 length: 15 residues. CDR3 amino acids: CASRITGTGSYEQYF. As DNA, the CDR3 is TGCGCCAGCAGAATAACCGGGACAGGCAGCTACGAGCAGTACTTC.

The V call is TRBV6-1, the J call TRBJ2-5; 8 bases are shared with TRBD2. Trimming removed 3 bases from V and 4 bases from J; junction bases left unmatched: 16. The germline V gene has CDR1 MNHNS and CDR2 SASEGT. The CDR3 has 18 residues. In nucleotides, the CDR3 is TGTGCCAGCAGTGACCGGCAGGGTATTTTTAGCGGGACAGAGACCCAGTACTTC. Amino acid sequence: CASSDRQGIFSGTETQYF.